The sequence of this TCR beta chain was determined in a study of tumor and adjacent non-tumor tissue in lung cancer. For the study at large: Stage I to III disease affected about nine men and about 5 women aged about 30 to 76.

The CDR3 consists of 16 residues. CDR1 and CDR2 (germline): MNHNS, SASEGT. The library came from three nested PCR rounds adapted from ARM-PCR protocols. TCRdb independently ran MiXCR on the multiplex PCR reads; one entry per CDR3 protein. The profile shows roughly 43,000 distinct CDR3 sequences, roughly 60% of them singletons. RNA was extracted from bulk tissue without any cell sorting. This non-tumor lung sample came from over 3 cm beyond the tumor edge. Chemotherapy-naive patients with new lung cancer underwent thoracic surgery in China, August–November 2014. In the case of this clonotype: Germline is not matched at one junction end, which may reflect a read error.

The chain combines TRBV6-1 with TRBJ1-2, with a weak D call TRBD1 (6 bases). The receptor comes from a man between 45 and 60 years old with non-small cell lung cancer. Sequencing was performed on distant non-tumor lung tissue. The CDR3 DNA reads as TGTACCAGCTGTGAAAACCTCCTGACAGGCGGGAGTGGCTACACCTTC. It translates to CTSCENLLTGGSGYTF.